Listed below are T cell receptor beta chains from one sample, sequenced in a study of technical replicates of blood from a few donors. TCRdb's copy holds only in-frame clones and misses some; the assay was immunoSEQ multiplex PCR. The sample records around 56,000 clones, about 96% being singletons. Sample: PBMCs. Source of these receptors: a human donor in good health. Some clones in this sample may be carry-over from other donors' samples. CDR3s include the opening cysteine and the closing phenylalanine or tryptophan. D genes are given only for firm matches. Clone size is shown for a subset of rows, as once, few, many or a class of expanded clone.

abundance	j_gene	v_gene	d_gene	CDR3aa	CDR3nt
NA	TRBJ2-3	TRBV19	TRBD2	CASSIVGGSTDTQYF	TGTGCCAGTAGTATAGTCGGGGGGAGCACAGATACGCAGTATTTT
NA	TRBJ1-5	TRBV10-3	NA	CAISENRGNQPQHF	TGTGCCATCAGTGAGAACAGGGGCAATCAGCCCCAGCATTTT
NA	TRBJ2-5	TRBV5-1	TRBD2	CASRASGGAKETQYF	TGCGCCAGCAGGGCTAGCGGGGGGGCGAAAGAGACCCAGTACTTC
NA	TRBJ2-1	TRBV7-2	TRBD1	CASSRSGQGSYNEQFF	TGTGCCAGCAGCAGGTCGGGACAGGGGTCCTACAATGAGCAGTTCTTC
NA	TRBJ2-2	TRBV29-1	NA	CIATGNGGELFF	TGCATTGCCACGGGGAACGGCGGGGAGCTGTTTTTT
NA	TRBJ1-2	TRBV6-1	NA	CASSEESGANYGYTF	TGTGCCAGCAGTGAAGAGTCAGGGGCTAACTATGGCTACACCTTC
NA	TRBJ1-3	TRBV6-5	NA	CASRQNLRNTIYF	TGTGCCAGCAGACAGAACCTCAGAAACACCATATATTTT
NA	TRBJ1-5	TRBV9	NA	CASSVSDSTNQPQHF	TGTGCCAGCAGCGTCTCGGACAGTACTAATCAGCCCCAGCATTTT
NA	TRBJ1-2	TRBV19	NA	CASIDRRANYGYTF	TGTGCCAGTATCGACAGGCGAGCTAACTATGGCTACACCTTC
NA	TRBJ2-3	TRBV19	TRBD1	CASRTGTGADTQYF	TGTGCCAGTAGAACCGGGACAGGGGCAGATACGCAGTATTTT
NA	TRBJ2-3	TRBV30	TRBD2	CAWSRIAGDTQYF	TGTGCCTGGAGTAGAATAGCGGGAGATACGCAGTATTTT
NA	TRBJ2-7	TRBV7-9	TRBD2	CASSDPRTSGGEQYF	TGTGCCAGCAGTGACCCTCGGACTAGCGGGGGCGAGCAGTACTTC
NA	TRBJ2-7	TRBV27	NA	CASSQFRGDEQYF	TGTGCCAGCAGCCAGTTCAGGGGCGACGAGCAGTACTTC
NA	TRBJ1-1	TRBV7-9	TRBD1	CASSSTGAGTGALNTEAFF	TGTGCCAGCAGCTCCACAGGCGCAGGGACAGGGGCCTTGAACACTGAAGCTTTCTTT
NA	TRBJ2-3	TRBV20-1	NA	CSAVTGGTQYF	TGCAGTGCTGTGACCGGGGGTACGCAGTATTTT
NA	TRBJ2-2	TRBV9	TRBD1	CASSVTGQGGTGELFF	TGTGCCAGCAGCGTAACGGGACAGGGGGGGACCGGGGAGCTGTTTTTT
NA	TRBJ2-7	TRBV11-2	TRBD2	CASSSVAGGVYEQYF	TGTGCCAGCAGCTCCGTAGCGGGGGGCGTTTACGAGCAGTACTTC
NA	TRBJ1-1	TRBV5-4	TRBD1	CASSVTGGTEAFF	TGTGCCAGCAGCGTGACAGGGGGCACTGAAGCTTTCTTT
NA	TRBJ2-3	TRBV6-5	TRBD2	CASSYLAGPPTDTQYF	TGTGCCAGCAGTTACTTAGCGGGACCCCCGACAGATACGCAGTATTTT
NA	TRBJ2-7	TRBV5-6	NA	CASSRRVNFYEQYF	TGTGCCAGCAGCAGGCGGGTAAACTTCTACGAGCAGTACTTC
NA	TRBJ2-3	TRBV7-9	NA	CASSKTITRTDTQYF	TGTGCCAGCAGCAAGACTATAACTCGCACAGATACGCAGTATTTT
NA	TRBJ2-6	TRBV5-6	NA	CASSALPSSGANVLTF	TGTGCCAGCAGCGCCTTACCGAGCTCTGGGGCCAACGTCCTGACTTTC
once	TRBJ2-2	TRBV5-1	TRBD2	CASSLALAENTGELFF	TGCGCCAGCAGCTTGGCCCTAGCGGAAAACACCGGGGAGCTGTTTTTT
NA	TRBJ1-1	TRBV6-1	NA	CASSAQGRAVNTEAFF	TGTGCCAGCAGTGCCCAGGGGCGGGCTGTGAACACTGAAGCTTTCTTT
NA	TRBJ2-1	TRBV7-6	NA	CASSLSALATTYNEQFF	TGTGCCAGCAGCTTAAGCGCCCTAGCGACAACCTACAATGAGCAGTTCTTC
NA	TRBJ2-5	TRBV30	NA	CAWSVLPGGAETQYF	TGTGCCTGGAGTGTACTCCCTGGGGGGGCCGAGACCCAGTACTTC
NA	TRBJ2-5	TRBV19	NA	CASSIAQVPETQYF	TGTGCCAGTAGTATAGCTCAGGTACCGGAGACCCAGTACTTC
NA	TRBJ1-1	TRBV7-9	TRBD1	CASSLGTGVNTEAFF	TGTGCCAGCAGCTTGGGGACAGGCGTAAACACTGAAGCTTTCTTT
NA	TRBJ1-5	TRBV4-3	TRBD1	CASSHGTGAGQPQHF	TGCGCCAGCAGCCATGGGACAGGGGCGGGTCAGCCCCAGCATTTT
NA	TRBJ2-5	TRBV7-5	NA	CVRSRLAGGKETQYF	TGTGTCAGAAGCCGACTAGCGGGGGGGAAAGAGACCCAGTACTTC
NA	TRBJ1-1	TRBV6-5	NA	CASREESEAFF	TGTGCCAGCAGAGAGGAGTCCGAAGCTTTCTTT
NA	TRBJ2-2	TRBV18	NA	CASSPDRNTGELFF	TGTGCCAGCTCACCAGACAGGAACACCGGGGAGCTGTTTTTT
NA	TRBJ2-1	TRBV5-8	TRBD2	CASSFESGRHEQFF	TGTGCCAGCAGCTTTGAGAGCGGGAGACATGAGCAGTTCTTC
NA	TRBJ2-3	TRBV5-1	NA	CASSFAGAVTDTQYF	TGCGCCAGCAGCTTCGCGGGGGCCGTGACAGATACGCAGTATTTT
NA	TRBJ1-4	TRBV7-9	NA	CASSLGVRANEKLFF	TGTGCCAGCAGCTTAGGTGTCAGGGCGAATGAAAAACTGTTTTTT
NA	TRBJ1-4	TRBV4-1	NA	CASSQTTVIATNEKLFF	TGCGCCAGCAGCCAAACGACAGTGATCGCAACTAATGAAAAACTGTTTTTT
NA	TRBJ1-1	TRBV29-1	NA	CSARPKNTEAFF	TGCAGCGCTAGACCAAAGAACACTGAAGCTTTCTTT
once	TRBJ2-7	TRBV7-2	TRBD2	CASSSGTSGGYEQYF	TGTGCCAGCAGCTCAGGGACTAGCGGGGGTTACGAGCAGTACTTC
NA	TRBJ2-2	TRBV5-5	NA	CASSRERVGPGELFF	TGTGCCAGCAGCCGGGAAAGGGTTGGGCCCGGGGAGCTGTTTTTT
NA	TRBJ2-7	TRBV21-1	NA	CASSSGTKGGYLYEQYF	TGTGCCAGCAGCTCAGGGACCAAGGGGGGGTACCTTTACGAGCAGTACTTC
NA	TRBJ1-5	TRBV7-9	NA	CASSPVGAAQPQHF	TGTGCCAGCAGCCCAGTAGGGGCGGCTCAGCCCCAGCATTTT
once	TRBJ2-4	TRBV5-1	NA	CASSLEQGAVKNIQYF	TGCGCCAGCAGCTTGGAACAGGGAGCAGTCAAAAACATTCAGTACTTC
NA	TRBJ1-5	TRBV7-2	NA	CASSLAAGGNQPQHF	TGTGCCAGCAGCTTAGCTGCAGGGGGCAATCAGCCCCAGCATTTT
once	TRBJ2-7	TRBV7-2	TRBD1	CASSLVDRGDYEQYF	TGTGCCAGCAGCTTAGTTGACAGGGGCGACTACGAGCAGTACTTC
NA	TRBJ2-5	TRBV5-1	NA	CASNNTRGSQETQYF	TGCGCCAGCAACAACACTAGGGGGAGCCAAGAGACCCAGTACTTC
NA	TRBJ2-4	TRBV7-2	NA	CASSDDAGLGIQYF	TGTGCCAGCAGCGACGACGCGGGCCTCGGCATTCAGTACTTC
NA	TRBJ2-7	TRBV11-2	NA	CASSFGGTPYEQYF	TGTGCCAGCAGCTTTGGCGGGACTCCATACGAGCAGTACTTC
NA	TRBJ2-1	TRBV7-5	NA	CARSLTRLAIHEQFF	TGTGCCAGAAGCTTAACGAGACTAGCGATCCATGAGCAGTTCTTC
NA	TRBJ2-5	TRBV5-1	TRBD2	CASSLYRLAGEKETQYF	TGCGCCAGCAGCTTGTACAGACTAGCGGGGGAAAAAGAGACCCAGTACTTC
NA	TRBJ2-5	TRBV5-6	TRBD2	CASSLLETSGQETQYF	TGTGCCAGCAGCTTGCTCGAGACTAGCGGTCAAGAGACCCAGTACTTC
NA	TRBJ2-1	TRBV14	TRBD2	CASSYQTSGPNEQFF	TGTGCCAGCAGCTACCAGACTAGCGGGCCCAATGAGCAGTTCTTC
NA	TRBJ1-1	TRBV6-1	NA	CASSTRVGTEAFF	TGTGCCAGCAGTACGAGGGTAGGTACTGAAGCTTTCTTT
NA	TRBJ2-2	TRBV25-1	NA	CASTPGQNTGELFF	TGTGCCAGCACCCCGGGACAGAACACCGGGGAGCTGTTTTTT